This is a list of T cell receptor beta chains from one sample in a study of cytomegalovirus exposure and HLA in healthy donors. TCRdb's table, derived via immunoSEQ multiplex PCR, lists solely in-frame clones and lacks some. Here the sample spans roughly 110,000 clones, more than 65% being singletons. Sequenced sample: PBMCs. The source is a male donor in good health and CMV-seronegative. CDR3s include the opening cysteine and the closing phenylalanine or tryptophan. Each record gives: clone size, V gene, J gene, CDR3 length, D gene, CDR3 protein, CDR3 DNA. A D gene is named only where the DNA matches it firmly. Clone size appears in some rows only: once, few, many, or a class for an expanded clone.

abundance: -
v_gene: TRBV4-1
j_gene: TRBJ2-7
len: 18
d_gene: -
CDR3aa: CASSRERFPGLTDNEQYF
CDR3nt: TGCGCCAGCAGCCGAGAAAGATTTCCGGGACTGACCGACAACGAGCAGTACTTC

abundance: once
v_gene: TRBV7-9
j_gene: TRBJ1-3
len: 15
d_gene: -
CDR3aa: CASSRSGTSGNTIYF
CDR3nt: TGTGCCAGCAGCCGCTCCGGGACAAGTGGAAACACCATATATTTT

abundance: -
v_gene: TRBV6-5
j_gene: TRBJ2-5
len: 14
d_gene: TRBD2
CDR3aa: CATWPGAGVETQYF
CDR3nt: TGTGCCACATGGCCCGGGGCGGGAGTGGAGACCCAGTACTTC

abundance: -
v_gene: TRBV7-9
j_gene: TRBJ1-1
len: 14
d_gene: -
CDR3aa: CASSPGLMNTEAFF
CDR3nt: TGTGCCAGCAGCCCCGGACTGATGAACACTGAAGCTTTCTTT

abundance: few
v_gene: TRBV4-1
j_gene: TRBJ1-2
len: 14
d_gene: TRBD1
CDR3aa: CASSDIGQGRGYTF
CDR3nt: TGCGCCAGCAGCGACATAGGACAGGGCCGTGGCTACACCTTC

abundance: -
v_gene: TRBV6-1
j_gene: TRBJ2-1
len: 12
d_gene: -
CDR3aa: CASSLSHNEQFF
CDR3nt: TGTGCCAGCAGTCTTAGCCACAATGAGCAGTTCTTC

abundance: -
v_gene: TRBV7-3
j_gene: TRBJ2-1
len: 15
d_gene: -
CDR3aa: CASSSTGTSYNEQFF
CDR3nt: TGTGCCAGCAGCTCTACCGGGACTTCCTACAATGAGCAGTTCTTC

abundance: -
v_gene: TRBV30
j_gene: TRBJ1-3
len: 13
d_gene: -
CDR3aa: CAWDQGTGNTIYF
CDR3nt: TGTGCCTGGGACCAGGGAACTGGAAACACCATATATTTT

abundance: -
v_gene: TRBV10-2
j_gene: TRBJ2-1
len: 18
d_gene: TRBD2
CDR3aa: CASSESGVLAGAYNEQFF
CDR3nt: TGCGCCAGCAGTGAGTCGGGGGTACTAGCGGGAGCTTACAATGAGCAGTTCTTC

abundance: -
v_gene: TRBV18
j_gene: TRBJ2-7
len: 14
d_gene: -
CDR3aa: CASSTTDSPYEQYF
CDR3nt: TGTGCCAGCTCAACAACCGACAGCCCCTACGAGCAGTACTTC

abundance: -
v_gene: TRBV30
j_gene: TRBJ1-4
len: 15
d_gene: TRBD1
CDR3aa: CAWSTGEGANEKLFF
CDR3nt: TGTGCCTGGTCGACAGGGGAGGGGGCTAATGAAAAACTGTTTTTT

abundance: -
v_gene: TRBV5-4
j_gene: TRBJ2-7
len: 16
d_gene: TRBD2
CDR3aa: CASSLGALAGEGEQYF
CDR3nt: TGTGCCAGCAGCTTGGGGGCCCTAGCGGGAGAGGGCGAGCAGTACTTC

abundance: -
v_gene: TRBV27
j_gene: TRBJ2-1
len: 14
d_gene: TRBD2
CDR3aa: CASGTSGSYNEQFF
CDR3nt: TGTGCCAGCGGTACTAGCGGGAGTTACAATGAACAGTTCTTC

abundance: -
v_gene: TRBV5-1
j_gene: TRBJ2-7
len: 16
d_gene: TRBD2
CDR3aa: CASSSAAGGASYEQYF
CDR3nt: TGCGCCAGCAGCTCCGCAGCGGGAGGTGCCTCCTACGAGCAGTACTTC

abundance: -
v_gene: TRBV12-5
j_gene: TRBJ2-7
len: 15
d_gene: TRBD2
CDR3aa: CASGLGLAATYEQYF
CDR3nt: TGTGCTAGTGGTTTGGGGCTAGCGGCCACCTACGAGCAGTACTTC

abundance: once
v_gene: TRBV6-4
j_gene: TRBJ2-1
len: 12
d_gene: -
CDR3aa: CASSDSTYEQFF
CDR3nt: TGTGCCAGCAGTGACTCGACATATGAGCAGTTCTTC

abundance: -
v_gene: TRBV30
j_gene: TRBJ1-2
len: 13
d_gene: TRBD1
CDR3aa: CAWSQGQGGGYTF
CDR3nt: TGTGCCTGGAGTCAGGGACAGGGTGGCGGCTACACCTTC

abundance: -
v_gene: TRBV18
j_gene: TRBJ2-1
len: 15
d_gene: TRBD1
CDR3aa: CASSPGTGSRNEQFF
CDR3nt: TGTGCCAGCTCTCCCGGGACAGGGTCTCGCAATGAGCAGTTCTTC

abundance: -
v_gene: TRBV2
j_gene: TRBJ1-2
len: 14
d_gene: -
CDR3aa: CASSTENTGLGYTF
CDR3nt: TGTGCCAGCAGTACAGAGAATACAGGGTTGGGCTACACCTTC

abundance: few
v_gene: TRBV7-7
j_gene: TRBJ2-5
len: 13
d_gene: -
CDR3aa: CASSLTAQETQYF
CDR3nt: TGTGCCAGCAGCTTGACAGCCCAAGAGACCCAGTACTTC

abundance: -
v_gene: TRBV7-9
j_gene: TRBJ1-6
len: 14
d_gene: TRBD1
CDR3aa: CASTLDRDNSPLHF
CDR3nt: TGTGCCAGCACCCTTGACAGGGACAATTCACCCCTCCACTTT

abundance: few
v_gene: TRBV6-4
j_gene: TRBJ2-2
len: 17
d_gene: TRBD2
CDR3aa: CASSAISSGTGTGELFF
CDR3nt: TGTGCCAGCAGTGCCATAAGTAGCGGGACGGGCACCGGGGAGCTGTTTTTT

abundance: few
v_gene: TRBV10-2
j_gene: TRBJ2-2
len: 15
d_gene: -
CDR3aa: CASSAGTSNTGELFF
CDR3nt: TGCGCCAGCAGTGCCGGGACATCGAACACCGGGGAGCTGTTTTTT

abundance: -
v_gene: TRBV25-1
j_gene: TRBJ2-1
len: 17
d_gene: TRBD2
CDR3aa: CASSDPRTSGSYNEQFF
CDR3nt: TGTGCCAGCAGTGACCCAAGGACTAGCGGCTCCTACAATGAGCAGTTCTTC

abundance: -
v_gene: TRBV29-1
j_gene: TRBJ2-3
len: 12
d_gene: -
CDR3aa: CSVDGNGDTQYF
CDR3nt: TGCAGCGTTGACGGTAATGGAGATACGCAGTATTTT

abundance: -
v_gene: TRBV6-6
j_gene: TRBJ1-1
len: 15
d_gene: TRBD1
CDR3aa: CASSYLGQAYAEAFF
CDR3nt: TGTGCCAGCAGTTACCTCGGACAGGCTTACGCTGAAGCTTTCTTT

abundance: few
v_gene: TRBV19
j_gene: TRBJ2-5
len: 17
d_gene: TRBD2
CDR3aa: CASSISTSGRGQETQYF
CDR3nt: TGTGCCAGTAGTATCTCGACTAGCGGGAGGGGCCAAGAGACCCAGTACTTC

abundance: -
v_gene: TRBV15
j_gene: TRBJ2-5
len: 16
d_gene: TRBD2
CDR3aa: CATSRDTGRAGETQYF
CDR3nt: TGTGCCACCAGCAGAGATACCGGGAGGGCCGGAGAGACCCAGTACTTC

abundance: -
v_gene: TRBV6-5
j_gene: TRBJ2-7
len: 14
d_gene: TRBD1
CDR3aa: CASSYSGQSYEQYF
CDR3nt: TGTGCCAGCAGTTACTCGGGACAGTCCTACGAGCAGTACTTC

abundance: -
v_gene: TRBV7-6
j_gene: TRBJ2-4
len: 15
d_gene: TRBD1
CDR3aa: CASSFSPDTGTGVYF
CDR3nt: TGTGCCAGCAGCTTTTCCCCCGACACCGGGACAGGGGTGTACTTC

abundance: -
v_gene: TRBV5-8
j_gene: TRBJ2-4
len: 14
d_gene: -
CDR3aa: CASSLAPSSAIQYF
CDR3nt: TGTGCCAGCAGCTTGGCCCCGTCCAGTGCCATTCAGTACTTC

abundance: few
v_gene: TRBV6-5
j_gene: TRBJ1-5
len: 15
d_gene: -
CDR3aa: CASSPQTESNQPQHF
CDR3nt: TGTGCCAGCAGCCCCCAAACAGAGAGCAATCAGCCCCAGCATTTT

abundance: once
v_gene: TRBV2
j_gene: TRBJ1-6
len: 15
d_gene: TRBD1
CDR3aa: CASRPPGTGLAPLHF
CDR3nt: TGTGCCAGCAGGCCACCTGGGACAGGTTTAGCACCCCTCCACTTT

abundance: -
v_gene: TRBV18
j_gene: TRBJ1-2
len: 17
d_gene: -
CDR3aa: CASSGGRGIGSNYGYTF
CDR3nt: TGTGCCAGCTCAGGGGGCAGGGGAATTGGTTCAAACTATGGCTACACCTTC

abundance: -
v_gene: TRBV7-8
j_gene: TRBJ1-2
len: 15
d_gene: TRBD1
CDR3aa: CASSFPQGANYGYTF
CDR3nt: TGTGCCAGCAGCTTCCCGCAGGGGGCAAACTATGGCTACACCTTC

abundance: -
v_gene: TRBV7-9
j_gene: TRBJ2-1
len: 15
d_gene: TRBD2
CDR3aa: CASSRTSGSRGEQFF
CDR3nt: TGTGCCAGCAGCCGGACTAGCGGGAGTAGGGGTGAGCAGTTCTTC

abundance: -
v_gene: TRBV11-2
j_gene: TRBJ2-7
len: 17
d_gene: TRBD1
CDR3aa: CASSLVAGGQGSYEQYF
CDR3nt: TGTGCCAGCAGCTTAGTGGCCGGGGGACAGGGCTCCTACGAGCAGTACTTC

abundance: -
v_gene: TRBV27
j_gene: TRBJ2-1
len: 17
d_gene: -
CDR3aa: CASSLRGGAPSYNEQFF
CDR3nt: TGTGCCAGCAGTTTAAGGGGTGGAGCGCCATCCTACAATGAGCAGTTCTTC

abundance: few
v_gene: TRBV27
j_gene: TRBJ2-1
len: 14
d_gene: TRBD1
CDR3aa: CASSGSTGGYEQFF
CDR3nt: TGTGCCAGCAGTGGATCGACAGGGGGCTATGAGCAGTTCTTC

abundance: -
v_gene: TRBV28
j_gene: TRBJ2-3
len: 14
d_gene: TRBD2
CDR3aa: CASSSSGRTDTQYF
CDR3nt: TGTGCCAGCAGTTCTAGCGGGAGGACAGATACGCAGTATTTT

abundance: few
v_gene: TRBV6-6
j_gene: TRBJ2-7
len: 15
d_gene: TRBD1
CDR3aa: CASSPGQGYNGEQYF
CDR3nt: TGTGCCAGCAGTCCCGGACAGGGGTACAACGGCGAGCAGTACTTC

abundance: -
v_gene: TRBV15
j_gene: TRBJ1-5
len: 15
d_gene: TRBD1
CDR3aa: CATSRGQGYNQPQHF
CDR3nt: TGTGCCACCAGCAGAGGACAGGGGTATAATCAGCCCCAGCATTTT

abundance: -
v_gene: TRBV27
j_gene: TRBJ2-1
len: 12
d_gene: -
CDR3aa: CASSSTANEQFF
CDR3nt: TGTGCCAGCAGTTCCACTGCGAATGAGCAGTTCTTC

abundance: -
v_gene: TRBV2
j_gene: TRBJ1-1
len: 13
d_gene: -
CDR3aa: CASSVTVNTEAFF
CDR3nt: TGTGCCAGCAGTGTGACAGTGAACACTGAAGCTTTCTTT

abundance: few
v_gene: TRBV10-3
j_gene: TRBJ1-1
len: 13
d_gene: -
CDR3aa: CAISGQFNTEAFF
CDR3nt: TGTGCCATCTCGGGTCAGTTTAACACTGAAGCTTTCTTT

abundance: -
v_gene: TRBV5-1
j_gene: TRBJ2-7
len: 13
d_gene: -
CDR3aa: CASSSVVATEQYF
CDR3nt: TGCGCCAGCAGTTCAGTTGTAGCTACCGAGCAGTACTTC

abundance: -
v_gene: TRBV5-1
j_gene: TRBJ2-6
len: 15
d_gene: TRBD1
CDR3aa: CASSQDRLRANVLTF
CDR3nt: TGCGCCAGCAGCCAGGACAGGTTGAGGGCCAACGTCCTGACTTTC

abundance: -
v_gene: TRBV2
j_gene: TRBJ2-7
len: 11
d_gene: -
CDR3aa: CASRFGNEQYF
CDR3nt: TGTGCCAGCAGGTTCGGGAACGAGCAGTACTTC

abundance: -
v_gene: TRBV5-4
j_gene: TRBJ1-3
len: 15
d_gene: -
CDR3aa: CASSLDRVPGNTIYF
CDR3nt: TGTGCCAGCAGCTTGGACAGGGTTCCAGGAAACACCATATATTTT

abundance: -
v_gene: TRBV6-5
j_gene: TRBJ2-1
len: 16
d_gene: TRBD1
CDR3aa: CASSYLGGRPIYEQFF
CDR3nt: TGTGCCAGCAGTTATTTAGGGGGCCGGCCCATCTATGAGCAGTTCTTC

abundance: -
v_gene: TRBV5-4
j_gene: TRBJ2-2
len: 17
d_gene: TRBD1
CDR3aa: CASSPGTGGSVTGELFF
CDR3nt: TGTGCCAGCAGCCCGGGGACAGGGGGCTCTGTCACCGGGGAGCTGTTTTTT

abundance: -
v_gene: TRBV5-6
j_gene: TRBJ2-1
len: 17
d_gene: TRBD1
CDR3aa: CASSHRTGEGGYNEQFF
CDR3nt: TGTGCCAGCAGCCACCGGACAGGGGAAGGAGGCTACAATGAGCAGTTCTTC

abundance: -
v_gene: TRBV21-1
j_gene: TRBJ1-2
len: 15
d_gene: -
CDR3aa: CASSQQGNVNYGYTF
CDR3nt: TGTGCCAGCAGTCAACAGGGAAATGTCAACTATGGCTACACCTTC

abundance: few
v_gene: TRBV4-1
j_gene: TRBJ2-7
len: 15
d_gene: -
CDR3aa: CASSQLTRSSYEQYF
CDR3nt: TGCGCCAGCAGCCAACTCACTAGGAGCTCCTACGAGCAGTACTTC